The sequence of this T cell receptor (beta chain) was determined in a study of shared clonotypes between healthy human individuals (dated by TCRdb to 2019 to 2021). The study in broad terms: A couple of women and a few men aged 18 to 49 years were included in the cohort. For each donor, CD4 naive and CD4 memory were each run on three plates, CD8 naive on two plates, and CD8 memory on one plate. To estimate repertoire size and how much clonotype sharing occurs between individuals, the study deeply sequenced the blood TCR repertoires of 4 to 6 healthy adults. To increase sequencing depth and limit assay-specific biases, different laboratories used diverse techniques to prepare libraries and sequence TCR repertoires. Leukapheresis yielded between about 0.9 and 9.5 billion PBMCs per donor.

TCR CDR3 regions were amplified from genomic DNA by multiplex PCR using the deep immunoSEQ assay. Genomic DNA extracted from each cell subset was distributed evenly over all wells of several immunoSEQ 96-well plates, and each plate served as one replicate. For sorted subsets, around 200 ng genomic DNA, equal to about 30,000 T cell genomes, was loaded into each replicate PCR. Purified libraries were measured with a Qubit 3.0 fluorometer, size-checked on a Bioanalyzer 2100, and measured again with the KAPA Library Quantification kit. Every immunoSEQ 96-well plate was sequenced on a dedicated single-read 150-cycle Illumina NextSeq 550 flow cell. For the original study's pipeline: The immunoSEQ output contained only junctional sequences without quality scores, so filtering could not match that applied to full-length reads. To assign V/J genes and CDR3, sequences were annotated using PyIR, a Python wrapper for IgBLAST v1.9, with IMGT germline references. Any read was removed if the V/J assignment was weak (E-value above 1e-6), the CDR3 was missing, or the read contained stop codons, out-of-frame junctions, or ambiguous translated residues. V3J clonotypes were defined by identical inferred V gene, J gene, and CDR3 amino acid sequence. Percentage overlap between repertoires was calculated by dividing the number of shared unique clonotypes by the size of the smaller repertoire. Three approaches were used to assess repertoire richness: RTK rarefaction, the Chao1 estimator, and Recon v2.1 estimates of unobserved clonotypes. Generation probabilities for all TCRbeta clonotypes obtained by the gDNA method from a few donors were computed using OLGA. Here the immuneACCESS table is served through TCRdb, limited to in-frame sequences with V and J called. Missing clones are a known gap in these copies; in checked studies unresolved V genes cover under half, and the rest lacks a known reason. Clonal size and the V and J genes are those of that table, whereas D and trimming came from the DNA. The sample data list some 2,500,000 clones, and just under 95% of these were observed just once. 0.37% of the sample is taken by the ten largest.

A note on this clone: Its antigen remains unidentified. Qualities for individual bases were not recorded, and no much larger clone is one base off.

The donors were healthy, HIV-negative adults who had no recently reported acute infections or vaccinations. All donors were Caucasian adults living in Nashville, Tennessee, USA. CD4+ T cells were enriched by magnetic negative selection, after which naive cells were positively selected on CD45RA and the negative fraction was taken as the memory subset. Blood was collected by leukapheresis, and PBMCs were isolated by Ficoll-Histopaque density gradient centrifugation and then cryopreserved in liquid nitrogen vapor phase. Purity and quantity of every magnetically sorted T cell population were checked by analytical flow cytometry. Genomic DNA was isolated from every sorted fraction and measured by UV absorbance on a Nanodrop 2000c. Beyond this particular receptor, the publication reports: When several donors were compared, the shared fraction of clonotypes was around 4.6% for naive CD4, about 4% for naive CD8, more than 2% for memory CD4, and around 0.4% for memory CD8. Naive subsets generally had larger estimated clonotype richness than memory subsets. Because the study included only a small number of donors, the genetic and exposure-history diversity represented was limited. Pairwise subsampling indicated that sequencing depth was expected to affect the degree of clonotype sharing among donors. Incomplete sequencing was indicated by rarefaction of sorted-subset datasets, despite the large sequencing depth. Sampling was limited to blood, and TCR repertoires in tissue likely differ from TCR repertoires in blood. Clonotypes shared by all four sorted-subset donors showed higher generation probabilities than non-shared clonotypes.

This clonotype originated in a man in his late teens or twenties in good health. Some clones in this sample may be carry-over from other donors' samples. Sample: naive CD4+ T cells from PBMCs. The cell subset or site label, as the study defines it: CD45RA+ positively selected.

The CDR3 protein: CASSPRTDTQYF. The nucleotide sequence is given as TGTGCCAGCAGCCCTAGGACAGATACGCAGTATTTT. The chain is assembled from TRBV7-6 and TRBJ2-3; no D gene call is confident. Via the germline V gene, CDR1 is SGHVS and CDR2 FNYEAQ. The CDR3 runs 12 residues from the cysteine to the phenylalanine. Solely the CDR3 DNA is kept, with 36 bases framed from the first base. At the junction V is shortened by 5 bases and J by 3 bases, with 6 bases in between. Where the CDR3 stops, the reference TRBV7-6 and TRBJ2-3 genes take over; the full variable domain is GAGVSQSPRYKVTKRGQDVALRCDPISGHVSLYWYRQALGQGPEFLTYFNYEAQQDKSGLPNDRFSAERPEGSISTLTIQRTEQRDSAMYRCASSPRTDTQYFGPGTRLTVL.